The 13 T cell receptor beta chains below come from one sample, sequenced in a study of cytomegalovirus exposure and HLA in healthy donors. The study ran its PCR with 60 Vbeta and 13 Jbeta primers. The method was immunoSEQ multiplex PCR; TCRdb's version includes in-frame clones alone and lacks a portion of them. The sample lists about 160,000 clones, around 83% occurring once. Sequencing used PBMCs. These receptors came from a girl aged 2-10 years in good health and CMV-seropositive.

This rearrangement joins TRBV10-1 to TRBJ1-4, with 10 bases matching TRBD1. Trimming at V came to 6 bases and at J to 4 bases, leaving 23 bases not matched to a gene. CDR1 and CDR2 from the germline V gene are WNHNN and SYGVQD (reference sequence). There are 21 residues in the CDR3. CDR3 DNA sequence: TGCGCCAGCAGCCTCAACCCGGGACAGGGGACTGACGGTGGGGATAATGAAAAACTGTTTTTT. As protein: CASSLNPGQGTDGGDNEKLFF.

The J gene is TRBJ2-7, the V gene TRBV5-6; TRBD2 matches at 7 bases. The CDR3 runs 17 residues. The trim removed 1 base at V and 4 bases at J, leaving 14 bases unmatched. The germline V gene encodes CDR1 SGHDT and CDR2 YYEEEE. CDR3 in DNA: TGTGCCAGCAGCTTGAGTAAAGGCGGGAGCGTCTGGTACGAGCAGTACTTC. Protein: CASSLSKGGSVWYEQYF.

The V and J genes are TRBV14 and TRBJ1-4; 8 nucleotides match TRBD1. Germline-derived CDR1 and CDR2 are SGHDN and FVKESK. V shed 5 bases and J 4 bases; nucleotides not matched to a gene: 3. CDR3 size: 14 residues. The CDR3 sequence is CASSSGQVNEKLFF. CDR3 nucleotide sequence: TGTGCCAGCAGCTCGGGACAGGTTAATGAAAAACTGTTTTTT.

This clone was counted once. The CDR3 protein is CASSFQQGPLVTGELFF. CDR3 bases: TGCGCCAGCAGCTTCCAACAGGGACCTCTGGTCACCGGGGAGCTGTTTTTT. The V gene is TRBV5-1, the J gene TRBJ2-2; a possible D gene is TRBD1 (6 bases). The CDR3 extends over 17 amino acids. V lost 2 bases and J lost 4, with 18 bases in between. CDR1 is SGHRS and CDR2 is YFSETQ in the germline V gene. The full variable domain, in which reference TRBV5-1 and TRBJ2-2 provide the parts outside the CDR3, is KAGVTQTPRYLIKTRGQQVTLSCSPISGHRSVSWYQQTPGQGLQFLFEYFSETQRNKGNFPGRFSGRQFSNSRSEMNVSTLELGDSALYLCASSFQQGPLVTGELFFGEGSRLTVL.

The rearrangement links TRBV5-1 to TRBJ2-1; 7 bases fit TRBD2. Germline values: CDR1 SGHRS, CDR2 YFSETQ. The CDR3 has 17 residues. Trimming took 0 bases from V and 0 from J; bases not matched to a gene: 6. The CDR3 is CASSLVGGADSYNEQFF. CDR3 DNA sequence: TGCGCCAGCAGCTTGGTGGGAGGGGCGGACTCCTACAATGAGCAGTTCTTC.

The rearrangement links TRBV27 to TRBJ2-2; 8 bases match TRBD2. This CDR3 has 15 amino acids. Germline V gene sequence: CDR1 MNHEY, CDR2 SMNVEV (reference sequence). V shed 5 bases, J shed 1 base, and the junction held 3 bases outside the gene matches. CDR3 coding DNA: TGTGCCAGCAGTACTAGCGGAATGAACACCGGGGAGCTGTTTTTT. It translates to CASSTSGMNTGELFF.

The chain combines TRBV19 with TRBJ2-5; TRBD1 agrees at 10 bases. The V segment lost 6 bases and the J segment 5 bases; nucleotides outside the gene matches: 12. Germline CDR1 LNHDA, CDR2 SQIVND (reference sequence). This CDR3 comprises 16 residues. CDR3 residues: CASSPLGQGYGETQYF. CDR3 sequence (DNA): TGTGCCAGTAGCCCCCTGGGACAGGGGTACGGTGAGACCCAGTACTTC.

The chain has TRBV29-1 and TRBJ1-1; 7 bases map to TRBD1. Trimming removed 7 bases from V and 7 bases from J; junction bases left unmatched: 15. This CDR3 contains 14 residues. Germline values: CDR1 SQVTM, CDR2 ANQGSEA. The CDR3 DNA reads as TGCAGCGGCCTATTGACAGGGCGGGGGGGTGAAGCTTTCTTT. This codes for CSGLLTGRGGEAFF.

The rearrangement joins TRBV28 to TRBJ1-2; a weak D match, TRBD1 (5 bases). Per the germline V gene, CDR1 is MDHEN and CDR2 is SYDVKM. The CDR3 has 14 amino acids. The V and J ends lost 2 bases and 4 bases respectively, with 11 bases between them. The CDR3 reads CASSLIGGAYGYTF. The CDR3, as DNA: TGTGCCAGCAGTTTAATAGGAGGGGCCTATGGCTACACCTTC.

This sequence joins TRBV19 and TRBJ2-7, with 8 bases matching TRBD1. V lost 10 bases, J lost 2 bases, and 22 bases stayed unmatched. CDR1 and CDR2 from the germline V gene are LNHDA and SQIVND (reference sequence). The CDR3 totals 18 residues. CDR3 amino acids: CATPKQGGLKPYTYEQYF. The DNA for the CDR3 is TGTGCCACCCCTAAACAGGGGGGACTTAAACCCTATACCTACGAGCAGTACTTC.

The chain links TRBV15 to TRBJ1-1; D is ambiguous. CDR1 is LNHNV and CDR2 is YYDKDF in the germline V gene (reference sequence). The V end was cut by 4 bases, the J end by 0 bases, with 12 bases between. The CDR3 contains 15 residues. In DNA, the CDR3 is TGTGCCACCAGCAAAGGGAGGCCGTTGAACACTGAAGCTTTCTTT. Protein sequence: CATSKGRPLNTEAFF.

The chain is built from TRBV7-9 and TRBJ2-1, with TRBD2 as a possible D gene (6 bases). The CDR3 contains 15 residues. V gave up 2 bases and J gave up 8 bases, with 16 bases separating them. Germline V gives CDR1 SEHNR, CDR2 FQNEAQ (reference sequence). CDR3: CASSLLASGVDEQFF. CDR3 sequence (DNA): TGTGCCAGCAGCTTACTTGCCTCGGGGGTAGATGAGCAGTTCTTC.

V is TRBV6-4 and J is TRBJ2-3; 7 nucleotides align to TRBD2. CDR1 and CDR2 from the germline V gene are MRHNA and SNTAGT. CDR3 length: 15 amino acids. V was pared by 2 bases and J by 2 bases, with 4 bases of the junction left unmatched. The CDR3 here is CASSDRGEITDTQYF. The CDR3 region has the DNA TGTGCCAGCAGTGACCGGGGGGAGATCACAGATACGCAGTATTTT.